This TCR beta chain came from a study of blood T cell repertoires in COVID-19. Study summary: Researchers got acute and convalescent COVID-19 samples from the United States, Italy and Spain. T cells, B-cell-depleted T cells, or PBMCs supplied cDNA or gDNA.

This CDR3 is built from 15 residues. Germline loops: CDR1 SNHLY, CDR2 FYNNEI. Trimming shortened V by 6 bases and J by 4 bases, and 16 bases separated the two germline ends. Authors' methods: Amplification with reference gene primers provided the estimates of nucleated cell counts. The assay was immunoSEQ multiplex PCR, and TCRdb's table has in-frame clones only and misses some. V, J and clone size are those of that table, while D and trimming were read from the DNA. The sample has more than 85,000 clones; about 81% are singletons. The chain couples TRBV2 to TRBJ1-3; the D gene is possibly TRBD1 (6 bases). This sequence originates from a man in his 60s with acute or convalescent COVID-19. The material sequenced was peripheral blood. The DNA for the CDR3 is TGTGCCAGCAGCCCCCCGTGGGGACAAGGAAACACCATATATTTT. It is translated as CASSPPWGQGNTIYF. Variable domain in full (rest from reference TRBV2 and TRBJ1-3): EPEVTQTPSHQVTQMGQEVILRCVPISNHLYFYWYRQILGQKVEFLVSFYNNEISEKSEIFDDQFSVERPDGSNFTLKIRSTKLEDSAMYFCASSPPWGQGNTIYFGEGSWLTVV.